What follows are 7 T cell receptor beta chains derived from one specimen sequenced in a study of PD-L1 blockade in urothelial cancer. The protocol was immunoSEQ multiplex PCR, while the TCRdb copy is restricted to in-frame clones and leaves out a portion. The sample lists approximately 51,000 clones; about 90% were seen once. Sequenced here: PBMCs, sampled around atezolizumab (anti-PD-L1) treatment. These TCRs come from a man in his 60s with urothelial cancer.

This rearrangement joins TRBV7-9 to TRBJ1-4; perhaps TRBD1 as D (6 bases). CDR3 length equals 14 residues. Trimming cost V 2 bases and J 5 bases, with 9 bases left between them. Germline CDR1 reads SEHNR; CDR2 reads FQNEAQ (reference sequence). CDR3 nucleotides: TGTGCCAGCAGCTTAAACAGGGTGAATGAAAAACTGTTTTTT. Protein: CASSLNRVNEKLFF. Using reference TRBV7-9 and TRBJ1-4 for the parts outside the CDR3, the full variable domain is DTGVSQNPRHKITKRGQNVTFRCDPISEHNRLYWYRQTLGQGPEFLTYFQNEAQLEKSRLLSDRFSAERPKGSFSTLEIQRTEQGDSAMYLCASSLNRVNEKLFFGSGTQLSVL.

The rearrangement uses TRBV7-3 and TRBJ1-5; weak D call: TRBD1 (6 bases). Per the germline V gene, CDR1 is SGHTA and CDR2 is FQGTGA. The CDR3 is 15 residues long. The V and J ends lost 2 bases and 1 base respectively, with 9 bases between them. CDR3 in amino acids: CASSLLGGSNQPQHF. CDR3 nucleotides: TGTGCCAGCAGCTTATTAGGGGGAAGCAATCAGCCCCAGCATTTT.

This rearrangement joins TRBV6-5 to TRBJ1-1; unclear D gene. Germline CDR1 is MNHEY and CDR2 is SVGAGI. This CDR3 region has 13 residues. V lost 6 bases, J lost 1 base, and 9 bases lay in between. The CDR3 is CASRAGRNTEAFF. The CDR3 nucleotides are TGTGCCAGCAGGGCCGGGAGGAACACTGAAGCTTTCTTT.

The CDR3 here is CASSDRDRFGTDTQYF. CDR3 in DNA: TGTGCCAGCAGCGACCGGGACAGGTTCGGCACAGATACGCAGTATTTT. The chain employs TRBV6-4 and TRBJ2-3; 8 positions match TRBD1. Losses at the gene ends were 6 bases for V and 1 base for J; bases not matched to a gene: 9. Germline CDR1 is MRHNA and CDR2 is SNTAGT. The CDR3 sequence is 16 residues long.

The rearrangement links TRBV5-6 to TRBJ2-1; 7 nucleotides line up with TRBD1. The trim removed 3 bases at V and 0 bases at J, leaving 3 bases unmatched. CDR1 and CDR2 from the germline V gene are SGHDT and YYEEEE. CDR3 size: 15 residues. CDR3 protein: CASSSTGVSYNEQFF. CDR3 coding DNA: TGTGCCAGCAGCTCAACAGGGGTCTCCTACAATGAGCAGTTCTTC. The full variable domain, in which reference TRBV5-6 and TRBJ2-1 provide the parts outside the CDR3, is DAGVTQSPTHLIKTRGQQVTLRCSPKSGHDTVSWYQQALGQGPQFIFQYYEEEERQRGNFPDRFSGHQFPNYSSELNVNALLLGDSALYLCASSSTGVSYNEQFFGPGTRLTVL.

The chain employs TRBV19 and TRBJ2-2, with a weak D call TRBD1 (5 bases). Between the trimmed V and J ends, which lost 5 bases and 7 bases, there was a span of 8 bases. CDR3 length: 12 amino acids. Germline V gene data show CDR1 as LNHDA and CDR2 as SQIVND (reference sequence). The CDR3 region has the DNA TGTGCCAGTAGTGTCCAGGGCGGGGAGCTGTTTTTT. This encodes CASSVQGGELFF. Using reference TRBV19 and TRBJ2-2 for the parts outside the CDR3, the full variable domain is DGGITQSPKYLFRKEGQNVTLSCEQNLNHDAMYWYRQDPGQGLRLIYYSQIVNDFQKGDIAEGYSVSREKKESFPLTVTSAQKNPTAFYLCASSVQGGELFFGEGSRLTVL.

The V and J genes are TRBV30 and TRBJ1-4, with D possibly being TRBD1 (5 bases). V lost 6 bases, J lost 0 bases, and 17 bases lay in between. CDR1 is GTSNPN, CDR2 SVGIG, per germline (reference sequence). This CDR3 has 16 amino acids. The CDR3 sequence is CACTRGVMTTNEKLFF. The CDR3 DNA is TGTGCCTGTACTCGGGGGGTCATGACAACTAATGAAAAACTGTTTTTT.